A selection of T cell receptor beta chains follows, all from one sample in a study of CD8 T cells in ankylosing spondylitis. Using its own MiXCR run on the 5' RACE reads, TCRdb lists one record per CDR3 protein. The sample lists about 17,000 distinct CDR3 sequences, roughly 8.2% occurring once. Sequencing was done on a sample of blood. The receptors were sampled from a male donor with ankylosing spondylitis or in good health (not recorded which). CDR3s include the opening cysteine and the closing phenylalanine or tryptophan. The D gene is left open where the match is weak. Not every row has a clone size; where given, it reads once, few, many or a size class.

len,j_gene,abundance,v_gene,d_gene,CDR3aa,CDR3nt
13,TRBJ1-4,.,TRBV10-3,.,CATGQPTNEKLFF,TGTGCCACAGGACAACCAACTAATGAAAAACTGTTTTTT
17,TRBJ1-6,.,TRBV30,.,CAWSNPTPGTPNSPLHF,TGTGCCTGGAGTAACCCTACTCCCGGGACACCGAATTCACCCCTCCACTTT
17,TRBJ2-2,many,TRBV24-1,TRBD2,CATSDRRLAGGPGELFF,TGTGCCACCAGTGACCGACGACTAGCGGGAGGGCCCGGGGAGCTGTTTTTT
15,TRBJ2-1,few,TRBV20-1,.,CSARDPLRGAGEQFF,TGCAGTGCTAGAGACCCTTTACGGGGGGCGGGTGAGCAGTTCTTC
14,TRBJ2-3,many,TRBV7-3,.,CASSLGLSTDTQYF,TGTGCCAGCAGCTTGGGACTTAGCACAGATACGCAGTATTTT
14,TRBJ2-2,.,TRBV29-1,.,CSVEWGSGTGELFF,TGCAGCGTTGAATGGGGATCCGGGACCGGGGAGCTGTTTTTT
16,TRBJ2-4,few,TRBV10-3,TRBD2,CAISQGLAAAKNIQYF,TGTGCCATCAGCCAAGGACTAGCGGCTGCCAAAAACATTCAGTACTTC
13,TRBJ2-1,few,TRBV6-5,TRBD1,CASSLQGANEQFF,TGTGCCAGCAGTCTCCAGGGGGCCAATGAGCAGTTCTTC
13,TRBJ1-4,many,TRBV29-1,TRBD1,CSAVTNRGEKLFF,TGCAGCGCTGTTACCAACAGGGGTGAAAAACTGTTTTTT
14,TRBJ2-1,many,TRBV6-2/TRBV6-3,.,CASSSRDDYNEQFF,TGTGCCAGCAGTTCCAGGGATGACTACAATGAGCAGTTCTTC